The clone carrying this T cell receptor (beta chain) was found once. Its antigen is currently unknown. Germline V gene data show CDR1 as SQVTM and CDR2 as ANQGSEA. V was clipped by 4 bases and J by 0 bases, with 7 bases between them. This CDR3 region has 13 residues. The assay was immunoSEQ multiplex PCR, and TCRdb's table has in-frame clones only and misses some. The data hold 50,000 to 60,000 clones, with under 80% observed a single time. This entry belongs to a study of radiotherapy plus CTLA-4 blockade in lung cancer. Study-level information: For around 18% of patients, objective responses occurred, and roughly 30% had disease control.

With ipilimumab providing CTLA-4 blockade, focal radiation was administered to patients who had chemo-refractory metastatic non-small-cell lung cancer. Findings of the study overall: Early shifts in blood T cell clones, with interferon-beta, reportedly predicted response best.

The input for sequencing was peripheral blood, taken from a patient treated with radiotherapy plus ipilimumab. The TCR comes from a human donor with non-small cell lung cancer who had a complete response to radiotherapy plus ipilimumab. The chain is built from TRBV29-1 and TRBJ1-3; D is unresolved. The DNA for the CDR3 is TGCAGCGTTGCGCAGTCCTCTGGAAACACCATATATTTT. It translates to CSVAQSSGNTIYF.